This TCR beta chain comes out of a study of Ad26.COV2.S vaccination and SARS-CoV-2 variants. The wider study: In the study, Ad26.COV2.S was injected intramuscularly once, or twice 56 days apart. Study-wide findings and caveats: It was found that vaccine and placebo recipients had similar non-spike TCR breadth.

Treatment described: over 15 received Ad26.COV2.S at low or high dose, single or two shots; roughly five received placebo; per-sample allocation not given. The samples were gathered on day 63 after the first injection of vaccine or placebo. Its platform was an Ad26 vector, and its expressed antigen was Wuhan-strain SARS-CoV-2 spike. The data were produced by immunoSEQ multiplex PCR, yet TCRdb's version contains in-frame clones alone and is incomplete. The data hold around 300,000 clones, with 75% to 90% observed a single time. A remark on this clone: What it recognizes is unknown.

CDR1 and CDR2 (germline): MNHEY, SVGAGI. The V end lost 7 bases, the J end lost 4 bases, and 14 bases lay between the germline ends. The CDR3 contains 13 residues. Material: peripheral blood, obtained in a trial of Ad26.COV2.S vaccine versus placebo. This receptor was identified in a person aged 18-60 years who received the Ad26.COV2.S COVID-19 vaccine or a placebo. The chain has TRBV6-5 and TRBJ2-7, with a weak D call TRBD1 (5 bases). DNA for the CDR3: TGTGCCAGCACCCTAACAGGCAGGTACGAGCAGTACTTC. The encoded protein is CASTLTGRYEQYF.